These 8 T cell receptor beta chains came from one sample sequenced in a study of T cell responses to AZD1222 COVID-19 vaccine. The assay was immunoSEQ multiplex PCR, and TCRdb's table has in-frame clones only and misses some. Of about 45,000 clones detected, 80% to 90% appear once; the ten largest clones hold around 1.1%. This material consisted of peripheral blood, taken 28 days after the second AZD1222 dose. These receptors all stem from an adult who received the AZD1222 COVID-19 vaccine.

V is TRBV7-8 and J is TRBJ1-6, with 10 bases lining up with TRBD1. The junction had 4 bases not matched to a gene; V was cut back by 5 bases and J by 9 bases. Germline CDR1 is SGHVS and CDR2 is FQNEAQ. This CDR3 spans 14 amino acids. The CDR3 reads CASSSDRGRSPLHF. The CDR3 DNA follows: TGTGCCAGCAGCAGCGACAGGGGGCGTTCACCCCTCCACTTT.

V usage is TRBV6-5 and J usage is TRBJ1-5; the D gene is possibly TRBD1 (5 bases). The CDR3 runs to 14 residues. V was shortened by 8 bases and J by 12 bases, with 23 bases between the two germline ends. CDR1 MNHEY and CDR2 SVGAGI come from the germline V gene. The CDR3: CASRLRDATDFQHF. CDR3 bases: TGTGCCAGCCGCCTCCGGGACGCGACCGATTTCCAGCATTTT.

This sequence joins TRBV2 and TRBJ1-1; a weak D match, TRBD1 (6 bases). The CDR3 spans 15 residues. CDR1 and CDR2 (germline): SNHLY, FYNNEI. The V end was cut by 5 bases, the J end by 3 bases, with 16 bases between. The CDR3 sequence: CASSREKGQHTEAFF. For the CDR3, the DNA is TGTGCCAGCAGTAGAGAAAAGGGACAACACACTGAAGCTTTCTTT.

V usage is TRBV27 and J usage is TRBJ1-4; D perhaps matches TRBD1 (5 bases). The ends were cut back, 4 bases at V and 6 bases at J, with 9 bases in the middle. Germline V gene lookup returns CDR1 MNHEY and CDR2 SMNVEV (reference sequence). The CDR3 sequence is 13 residues long. Here the CDR3 reads CASSSQGDEKLFF. DNA for the CDR3: TGTGCCAGCAGTTCCCAGGGAGATGAAAAACTGTTTTTT.

The chain couples TRBV29-1 to TRBJ1-2; no clear D. Germline loops: CDR1 SQVTM, CDR2 ANQGSEA. The CDR3 extends over 12 amino acids. Trimming took 7 bases from V and 6 from J, leaving 15 bases between them. The CDR3 region is CSGVGSTDGYTF. CDR3 in DNA: TGCAGCGGGGTTGGTTCGACGGATGGCTACACCTTC.

The chain employs TRBV15 and TRBJ1-6, with 7 bases that match TRBD1. With V trimmed by 2 bases and J by 8 bases, 9 bases remained unmatched. The CDR3 has 16 amino acids. Germline CDR1 is LNHNV and CDR2 is YYDKDF (reference sequence). The CDR3 DNA follows: TGTGCCACCAGCAGACTGATGACAGGGCCGGATTCACCCCTCCACTTT. Translated: CATSRLMTGPDSPLHF.

The gene calls are TRBV7-2 and TRBJ2-1, with 10 positions matching TRBD2. The CDR3 has 16 amino acids. V gave up 6 bases and J gave up 9 bases; unmatched junction bases: 14. Looked up from germline, CDR1 is SGHTA and CDR2 is FQGNSA. The CDR3 DNA reads as TGTGCCAGCAGTCCATCTACTAGCGGGGTTTACGCTGAGCAGTTCTTC. This encodes CASSPSTSGVYAEQFF.

The chain recombines TRBV28 with TRBJ1-6, with D unclear. Germline values: CDR1 MDHEN, CDR2 SYDVKM. The CDR3 covers 14 residues. Trimming pared 0 bases from V and 10 bases from J, leaving 10 bases between. CDR3 nucleotide sequence: TGTGCCAGCAGTTTATGGGAGGGAAGATCACCCCTCCACTTT. This translates into CASSLWEGRSPLHF.